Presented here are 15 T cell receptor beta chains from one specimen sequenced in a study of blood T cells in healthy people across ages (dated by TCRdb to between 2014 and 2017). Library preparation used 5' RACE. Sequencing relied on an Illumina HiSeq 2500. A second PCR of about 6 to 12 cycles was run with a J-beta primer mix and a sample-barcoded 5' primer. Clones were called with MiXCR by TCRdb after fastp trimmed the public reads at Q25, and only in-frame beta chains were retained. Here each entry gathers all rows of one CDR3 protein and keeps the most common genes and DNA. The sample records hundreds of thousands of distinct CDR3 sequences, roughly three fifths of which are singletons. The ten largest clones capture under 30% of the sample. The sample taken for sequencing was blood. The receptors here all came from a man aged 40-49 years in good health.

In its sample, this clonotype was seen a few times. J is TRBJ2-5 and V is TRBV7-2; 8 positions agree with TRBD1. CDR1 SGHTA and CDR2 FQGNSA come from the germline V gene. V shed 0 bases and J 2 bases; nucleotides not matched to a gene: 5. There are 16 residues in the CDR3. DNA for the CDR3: TGTGCCAGCAGCTTAGCGGGGACAGGAATACAAGAGACCCAGTACTTC. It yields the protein CASSLAGTGIQETQYF. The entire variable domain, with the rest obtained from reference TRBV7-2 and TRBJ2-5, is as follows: GAGVSQSPSNKVTEKGKDVELRCDPISGHTALYWYRQSLGQGLEFLIYFQGNSAPDKSGLPSDRFSAERTGGSVSTLTIQRTQQEDSAVYLCASSLAGTGIQETQYFGPGTRLLVL.

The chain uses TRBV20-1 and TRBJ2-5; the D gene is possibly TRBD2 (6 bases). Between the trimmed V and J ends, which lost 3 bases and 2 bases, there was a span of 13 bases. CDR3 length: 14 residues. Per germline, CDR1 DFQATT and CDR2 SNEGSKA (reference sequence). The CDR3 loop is CSASLPGTQETQYF. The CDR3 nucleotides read TGCAGTGCTAGCCTCCCCGGGACTCAAGAGACCCAGTACTTC.

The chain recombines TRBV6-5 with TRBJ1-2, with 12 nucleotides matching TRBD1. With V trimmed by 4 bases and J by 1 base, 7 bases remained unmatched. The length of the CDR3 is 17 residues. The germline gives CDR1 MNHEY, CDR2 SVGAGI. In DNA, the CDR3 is TGTGCCAGCAGTTCACCGGGACAGGGGGCGTTTAACTATGGCTACACCTTC. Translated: CASSSPGQGAFNYGYTF.

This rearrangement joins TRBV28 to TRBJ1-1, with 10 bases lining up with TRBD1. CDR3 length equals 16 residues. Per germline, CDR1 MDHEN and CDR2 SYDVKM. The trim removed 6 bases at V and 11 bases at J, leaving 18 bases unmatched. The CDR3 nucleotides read TGTGCCAGCAGCCTGACGGGGACAGGGGTTTTAGGCATGGCTTTCTTT. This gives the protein CASSLTGTGVLGMAFF.

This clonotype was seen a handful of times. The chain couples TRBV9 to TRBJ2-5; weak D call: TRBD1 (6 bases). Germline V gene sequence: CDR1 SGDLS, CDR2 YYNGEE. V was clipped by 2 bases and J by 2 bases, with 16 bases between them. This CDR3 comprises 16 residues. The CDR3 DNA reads TGTGCCAGCAGCGTCAGCTCGGAGACAGGACAAGAGACCCAGTACTTC. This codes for CASSVSSETGQETQYF.

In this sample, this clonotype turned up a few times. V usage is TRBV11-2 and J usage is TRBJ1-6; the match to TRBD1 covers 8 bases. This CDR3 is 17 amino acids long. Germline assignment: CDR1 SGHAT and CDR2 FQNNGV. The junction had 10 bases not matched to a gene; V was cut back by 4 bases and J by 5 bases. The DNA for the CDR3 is TGTGCCAGCAGCTGGGCAACAGGGGGATGGAATAATTCACCCCTCCACTTT. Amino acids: CASSWATGGWNNSPLHF.

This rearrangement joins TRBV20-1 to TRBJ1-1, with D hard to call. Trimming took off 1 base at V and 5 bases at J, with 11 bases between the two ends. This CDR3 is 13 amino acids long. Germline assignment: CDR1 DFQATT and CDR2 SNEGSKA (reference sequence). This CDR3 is CSARVWGKTEAFF. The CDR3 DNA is TGCAGTGCTAGAGTGTGGGGAAAGACTGAAGCTTTCTTT.

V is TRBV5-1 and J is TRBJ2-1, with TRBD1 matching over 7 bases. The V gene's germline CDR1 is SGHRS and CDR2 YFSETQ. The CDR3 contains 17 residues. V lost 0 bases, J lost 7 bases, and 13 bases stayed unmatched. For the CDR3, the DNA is TGCGCCAGCAGCTTGGCCCTAGGGGAGAGGGGGCGGAATGAGCAGTTCTTC. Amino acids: CASSLALGERGRNEQFF.

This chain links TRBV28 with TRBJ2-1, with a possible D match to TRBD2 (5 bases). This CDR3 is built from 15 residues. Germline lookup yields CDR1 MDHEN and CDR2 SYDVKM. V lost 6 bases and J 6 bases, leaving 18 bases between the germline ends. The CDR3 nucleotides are TGTGCCAGCAGGGCACGAGGAAGGGCGGGCAATGAGCAGTTCTTC. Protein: CASRARGRAGNEQFF. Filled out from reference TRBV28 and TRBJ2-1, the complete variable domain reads DVKVTQSSRYLVKRTGEKVFLECVQDMDHENMFWYRQDPGLGLRLIYFSYDVKMKEKGDIPEGYSVSREKKERFSLILESASTNQTSMYLCASRARGRAGNEQFFGPGTRLTVL.

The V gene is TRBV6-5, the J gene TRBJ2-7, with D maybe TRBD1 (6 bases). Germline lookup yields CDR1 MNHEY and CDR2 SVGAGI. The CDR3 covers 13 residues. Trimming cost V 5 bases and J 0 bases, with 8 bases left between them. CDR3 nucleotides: TGTGCCAGCAGTAAGGGACACTCCTACGAGCAGTACTTC. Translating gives CASSKGHSYEQYF.

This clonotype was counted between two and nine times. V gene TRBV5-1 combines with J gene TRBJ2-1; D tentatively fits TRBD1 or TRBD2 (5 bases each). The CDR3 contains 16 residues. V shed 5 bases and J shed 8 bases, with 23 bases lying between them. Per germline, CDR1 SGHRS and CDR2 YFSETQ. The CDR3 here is CASSWVETAGRDEQFF. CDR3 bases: TGCGCCAGCAGTTGGGTCGAGACAGCTGGGCGGGATGAGCAGTTCTTC.

The CDR3 sequence is CSAFPPAISYEQYF. The CDR3 region has the DNA TGCAGTGCCTTCCCCCCGGCCATCTCCTACGAGCAGTACTTC. The chain recombines TRBV20-1 with TRBJ2-7; D gene unclear. The CDR3 runs to 14 residues. V lost 6 bases and J 0 bases, leaving 15 bases between the germline ends. Germline loops: CDR1 DFQATT, CDR2 SNEGSKA (reference sequence).

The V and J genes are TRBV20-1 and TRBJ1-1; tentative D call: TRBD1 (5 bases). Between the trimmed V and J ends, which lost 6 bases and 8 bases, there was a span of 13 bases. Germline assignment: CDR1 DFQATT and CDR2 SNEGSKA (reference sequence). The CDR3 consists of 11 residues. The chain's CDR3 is CSATGPAEAFF. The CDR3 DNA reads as TGCAGTGCCACGGGGCCAGCAGAAGCTTTCTTT.

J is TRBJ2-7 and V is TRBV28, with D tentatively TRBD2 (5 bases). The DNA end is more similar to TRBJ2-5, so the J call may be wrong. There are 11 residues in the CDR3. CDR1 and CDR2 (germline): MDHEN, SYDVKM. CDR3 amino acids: CASSSRGTQYF. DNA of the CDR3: TGTGCCAGCAGCTCCCGGGGGACCCAGTACTTC.

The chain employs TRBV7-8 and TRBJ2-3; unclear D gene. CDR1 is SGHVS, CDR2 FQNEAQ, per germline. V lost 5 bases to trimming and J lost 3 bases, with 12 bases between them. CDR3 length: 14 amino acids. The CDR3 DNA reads TGTGCCAGCAGCCTACCGTTTCAAACAGATACGCAGTATTTT. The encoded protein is CASSLPFQTDTQYF.